The sequence of this TCR beta chain was determined in a study of identical twins. V shed 6 bases, J shed 6 bases, and the junction held 6 bases outside the gene matches. The CDR3 loop spans 12 amino acids. In germline, CDR1 is DFQATT, CDR2 SNEGSKA (reference sequence). TCRdb fed the 5' RACE reads into MiXCR, producing one record per CDR3 protein. Of about 480,000 distinct CDR3 sequences in the sample, 14% were seen once. There are a few counts of this clonotype. A further study also used this sample, focusing on yellow fever vaccine responses in identical twins. This second study says: Reports say the vaccine T cell response in twins looked partly convergent and partly personalized.

This chain links TRBV20-1 with TRBJ2-3; TRBD2 agrees at 7 bases. Sequencing input: CD4+ T cells sorted from blood. This sequence was found in a woman aged 18-29 years in good health. Here the CDR3 reads CSASTSADTQYF. In nucleotides, the CDR3 is TGCAGTGCCTCAACTAGCGCGGATACGCAGTATTTT.